This T cell receptor (beta chain) derives from a study of blood T cell repertoires in COVID-19. The CDR3 length is 12 residues. V lost 6 bases, J lost 9 bases, and 14 bases lay in between. Germline CDR1 is MNHNY and CDR2 is SVGAGI (reference sequence). This clone was found a few times. Assay used: immunoSEQ multiplex PCR; TCRdb lists only in-frame clones, some missing. The sample records over 85,000 clones, around 86% being singletons. V usage is TRBV6-6 and J usage is TRBJ2-5; D is perhaps TRBD2 (7 bases). Sequenced input: peripheral blood. This receptor was obtained from a woman in her seventies with acute or convalescent COVID-19. The CDR3 nucleotides are TGTGCCAGCAGCGAATCGGGGGGCCCCCAGTACTTC. Translated: CASSESGGPQYF.